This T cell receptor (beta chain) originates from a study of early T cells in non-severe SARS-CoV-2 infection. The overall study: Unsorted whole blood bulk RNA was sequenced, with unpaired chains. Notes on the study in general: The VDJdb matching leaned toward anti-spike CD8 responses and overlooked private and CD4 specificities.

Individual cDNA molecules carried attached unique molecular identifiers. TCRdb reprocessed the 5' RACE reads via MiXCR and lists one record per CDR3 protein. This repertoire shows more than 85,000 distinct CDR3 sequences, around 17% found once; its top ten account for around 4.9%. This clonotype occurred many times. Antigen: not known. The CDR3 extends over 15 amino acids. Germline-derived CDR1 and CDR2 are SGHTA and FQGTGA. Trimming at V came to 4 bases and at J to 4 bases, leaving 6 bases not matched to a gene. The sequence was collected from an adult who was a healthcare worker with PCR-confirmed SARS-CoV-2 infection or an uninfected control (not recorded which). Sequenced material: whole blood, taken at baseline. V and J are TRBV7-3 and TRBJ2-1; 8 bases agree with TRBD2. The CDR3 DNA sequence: TGTGCCAGCAGCTCAATACTAGCGGCATACAATGAGCAGTTCTTC. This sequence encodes CASSSILAAYNEQFF.